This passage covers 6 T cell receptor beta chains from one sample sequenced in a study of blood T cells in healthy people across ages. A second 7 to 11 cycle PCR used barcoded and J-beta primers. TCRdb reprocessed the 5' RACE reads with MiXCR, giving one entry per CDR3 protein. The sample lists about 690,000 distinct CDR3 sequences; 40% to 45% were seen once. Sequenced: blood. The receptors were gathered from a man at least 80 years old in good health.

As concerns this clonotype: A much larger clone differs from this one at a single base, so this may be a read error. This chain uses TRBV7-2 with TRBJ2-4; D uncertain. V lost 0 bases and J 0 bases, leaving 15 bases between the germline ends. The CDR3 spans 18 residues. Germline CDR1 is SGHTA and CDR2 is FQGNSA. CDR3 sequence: CASSLAGRSDLAKNIQYF. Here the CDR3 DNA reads TGTGCCAGCAGCTTAGCGGGTCGGAGTGACCTAGCCAAAAACATTCAGTACTTC.

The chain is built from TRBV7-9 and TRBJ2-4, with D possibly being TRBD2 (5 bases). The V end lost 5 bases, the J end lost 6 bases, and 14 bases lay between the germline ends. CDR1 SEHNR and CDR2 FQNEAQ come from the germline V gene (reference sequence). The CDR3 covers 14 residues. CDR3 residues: CASSGTGKRNIQYF. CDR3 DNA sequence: TGTGCCAGCAGCGGAACCGGGAAACGAAACATTCAGTACTTC. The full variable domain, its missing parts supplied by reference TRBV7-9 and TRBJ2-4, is DTGVSQNPRHKITKRGQNVTFRCDPISEHNRLYWYRQTLGQGPEFLTYFQNEAQLEKSRLLSDRFSAERPKGSFSTLEIQRTEQGDSAMYLCASSGTGKRNIQYFGAGTRLSVL.

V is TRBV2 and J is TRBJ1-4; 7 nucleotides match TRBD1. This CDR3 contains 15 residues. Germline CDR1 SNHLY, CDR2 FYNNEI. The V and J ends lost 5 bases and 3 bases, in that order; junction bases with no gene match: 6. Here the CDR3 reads CASSYRGSANEKLFF. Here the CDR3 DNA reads TGTGCCAGCAGTTACAGGGGTAGTGCTAATGAAAAACTGTTTTTT.

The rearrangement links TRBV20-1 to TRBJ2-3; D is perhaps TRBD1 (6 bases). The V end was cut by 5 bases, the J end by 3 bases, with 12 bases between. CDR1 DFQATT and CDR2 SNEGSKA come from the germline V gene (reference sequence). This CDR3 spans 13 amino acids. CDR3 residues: CSAAGVQTDTQYF. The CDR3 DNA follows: TGCAGTGCTGCAGGGGTCCAGACAGATACGCAGTATTTT.

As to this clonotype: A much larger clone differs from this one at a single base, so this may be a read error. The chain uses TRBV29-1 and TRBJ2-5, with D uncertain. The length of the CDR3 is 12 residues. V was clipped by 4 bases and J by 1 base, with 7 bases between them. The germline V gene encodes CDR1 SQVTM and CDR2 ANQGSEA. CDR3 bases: TGCAGCGTTGGGCCACTCCAAGAGACCCAGTACTTC. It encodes CSVGPLQETQYF.

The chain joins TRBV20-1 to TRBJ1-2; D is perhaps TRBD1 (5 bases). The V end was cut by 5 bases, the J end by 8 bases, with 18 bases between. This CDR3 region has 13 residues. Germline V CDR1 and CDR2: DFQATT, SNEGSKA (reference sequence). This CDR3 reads CSAGASWGDGYTF. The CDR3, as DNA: TGCAGTGCTGGCGCGAGTTGGGGGGACGGCTACACCTTC.